Sequencing of this TCR beta chain was carried out in a study of blood T cell repertoires in COVID-19. On the study more broadly: The United States, Italy and Spain provided the acute and convalescent COVID-19 samples. Sources were T cells, B-cell-depleted T cells, or PBMCs; the material itself was cDNA or gDNA.

The data were produced by immunoSEQ multiplex PCR, yet TCRdb's version contains in-frame clones alone and is incomplete. The sample has 350,000 or so clones, approximately 89% seen once. Followed longitudinally, the Seattle patients had been enrolled during active infection. Between the trimmed V and J ends, which lost 3 bases and 0 bases, there was a span of 18 bases. Germline V CDR1 and CDR2: SGHRS, YFSETQ. The CDR3 length is 17 residues. The genes are TRBV5-1 and TRBJ1-2, with a possible D match to TRBD1 (6 bases). The clonotype originates from a woman in her sixties or seventies with COVID-19, enrolled during active disease. The source material was peripheral blood. The CDR3 coding sequence is TGCGCCAGCAGCTCGACTTTAGGAGGACAGACTAACTATGGCTACACCTTC. This encodes CASSSTLGGQTNYGYTF.